The clone carrying this TCR beta chain was picked up many times. Antigen specificity is unknown. The CDR3 has 15 amino acids. Germline trimming cut 4 bases from V and 6 bases from J; bases unmatched to any gene: 8. The germline V gene has CDR1 MGHDK and CDR2 SYGVNS. This sample is drawn from a study of T cells in Graves' hyperthyroidism and ophthalmopathy. Findings of the study overall: Most thyroid clonotypes expanded above 0.001 were also detected in blood. In validation, the model predicted ophthalmopathy. These predictions came a median roughly six months before onset.

Exclusion of a patient resulted from uncontrolled infection, other autoimmune disease, pregnancy or lactation. Diagnoses were made from clinical symptoms, serum measures (thyroxine and TRAb), thyroid ultrasound and orbital computed tomography. Amplified TCR beta CDR3 regions came from RNA transcripts. The TCR CDR3 was amplified in a first-round RT-PCR using the HTBI primer set. TCRdb redid the calling of the multiplex PCR reads with MiXCR, one entry per CDR3 protein. The sample holds 540,000 or so distinct CDR3 sequences, roughly 50% seen once. The sample comprised peripheral blood or thyroid tissue (not recorded which). V is TRBV25-1 and J is TRBJ2-7, with 11 bases that match TRBD1. This clonotype was obtained from an adult woman with Graves' disease, either hyperthyroidism or ophthalmopathy (not recorded which). The CDR3 DNA follows: TGTGCCAGCAGTGCACAGGACAGGGGGCCCTTCGAGCAGTACTTC. It specifies CASSAQDRGPFEQYF.